This T cell receptor (beta chain) was recovered during a study of cytomegalovirus exposure and HLA in healthy donors. General study points: TCR beta V- and J-gene trimming was later associated with a missense DCLRE1C variant. In presence/absence analyses, roughly uniform sequencing depth across donors was assumed.

Vbeta (60) and Jbeta (13) primers were used in the PCR. Original methodology: In a later analysis, of 80 million to 90 million unique beta chains, around 11 million appeared in at least two donors. The method was immunoSEQ multiplex PCR; TCRdb's version includes in-frame clones alone and lacks a portion of them. That table gives V, J and clone size, and the DNA gave D and trimming. This sample's table has around 50,000 clones. Looked up from germline, CDR1 is LNHDA and CDR2 is SQIVND (reference sequence). The CDR3 runs to 16 residues. V shed 7 bases and J 1 base; nucleotides not matched to a gene: 5. With regard to this clone: The target antigen is unknown.

The sequencing input was PBMCs. The V gene is TRBV19, the J gene TRBJ2-2, with 11 bases identical to TRBD1. This clonotype was obtained from a female donor in good health and CMV-seronegative. In DNA form, the CDR3 reads TGTGCCAGTAACATGGGGACAGGGGGGAACACCGGGGAGCTGTTTTTT. This translates into CASNMGTGGNTGELFF.